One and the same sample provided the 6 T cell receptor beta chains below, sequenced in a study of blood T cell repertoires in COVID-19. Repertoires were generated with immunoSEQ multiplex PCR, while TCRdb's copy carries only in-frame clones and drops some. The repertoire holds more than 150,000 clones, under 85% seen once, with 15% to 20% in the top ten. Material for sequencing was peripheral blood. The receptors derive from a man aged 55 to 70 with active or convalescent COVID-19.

The CDR3 is CASSPDYADTQYF. The CDR3 nucleotides read TGTGCCAGCAGCCCGGACTACGCAGATACGCAGTATTTT. V is TRBV3-1 (or the pseudogene TRBV3-2) and J is TRBJ2-3; possibly TRBD2 for D (6 bases). V was pared by 4 bases and J by 4 bases, with 9 bases between. CDR3 length: 13 amino acids. The V gene's germline CDR1 is LGHDT and CDR2 YNNKEL (reference sequence).

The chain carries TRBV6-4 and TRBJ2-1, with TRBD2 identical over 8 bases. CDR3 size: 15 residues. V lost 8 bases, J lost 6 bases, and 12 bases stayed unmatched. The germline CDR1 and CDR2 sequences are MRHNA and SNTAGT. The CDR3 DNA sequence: TGTGCCAGCGCCCGGGAGGGGTTTGGGGTCAATGAGCAGTTCTTC. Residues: CASAREGFGVNEQFF.

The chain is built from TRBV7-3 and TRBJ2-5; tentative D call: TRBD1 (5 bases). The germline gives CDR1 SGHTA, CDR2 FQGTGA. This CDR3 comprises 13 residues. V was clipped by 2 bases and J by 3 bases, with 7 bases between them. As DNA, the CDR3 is TGTGCCAGCAGCTTAGAAGGGGAAGAGACCCAGTACTTC. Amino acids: CASSLEGEETQYF.

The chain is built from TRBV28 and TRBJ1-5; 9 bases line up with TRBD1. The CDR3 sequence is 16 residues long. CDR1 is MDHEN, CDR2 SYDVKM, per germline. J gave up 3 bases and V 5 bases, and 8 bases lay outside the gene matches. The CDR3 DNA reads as TGTGCCAGCAGTCTTCCCGGGACAGGGATCAATCAGCCCCAGCATTTT. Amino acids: CASSLPGTGINQPQHF. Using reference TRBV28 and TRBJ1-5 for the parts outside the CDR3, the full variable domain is DVKVTQSSRYLVKRTGEKVFLECVQDMDHENMFWYRQDPGLGLRLIYFSYDVKMKEKGDIPEGYSVSREKKERFSLILESASTNQTSMYLCASSLPGTGINQPQHFGDGTRLSIL.

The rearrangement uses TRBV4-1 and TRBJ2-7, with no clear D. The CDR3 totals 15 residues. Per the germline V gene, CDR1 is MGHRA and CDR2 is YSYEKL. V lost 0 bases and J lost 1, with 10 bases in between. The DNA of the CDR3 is TGCGCCAGCAGCCAAGATAACTTGTGGTCCTACGAGCAGTACTTC. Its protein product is CASSQDNLWSYEQYF.

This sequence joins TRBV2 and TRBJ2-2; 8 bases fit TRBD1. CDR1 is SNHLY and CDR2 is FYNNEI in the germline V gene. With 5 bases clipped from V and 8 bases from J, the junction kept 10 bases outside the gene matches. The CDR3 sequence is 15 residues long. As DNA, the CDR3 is TGTGCCAGCAGTCCTAACAGGGGGAACCAGGGGGAGCTGTTTTTT. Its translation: CASSPNRGNQGELFF.